This TCR beta chain was recovered during a study of metastatic and nonmetastatic thyroid tumors. No patient had received any treatment before thyroid surgery. TCRdb re-processed the PCR reads through MiXCR. Here the sample spans about 30,000 clones, around a quarter being singletons. This clone was recorded many times. Sequencing was performed on blood. The clonotype originates from a female donor with papillary thyroid cancer or a benign thyroid nodule (not recorded which). Some clones in this sample may be carry-over from other donors' samples.

CDR3 nucleotides: TGCGCCAGCAGCCCCCGGGGTAGCGGGACCTACAATGAGCAGTTCTTC. Encoded protein: CASSPRGSGTYNEQFF. The V gene is TRBV4-1, the J gene TRBJ2-1; 8 bases are a match to TRBD2. The CDR3 is made up of 16 amino acids. Germline CDR1 is MGHRA and CDR2 is YSYEKL. Trimming took 4 bases from V and 2 from J; bases not matched to a gene: 7.